This passage covers 32 T cell receptor beta chains from one sample sequenced in a study of PD-L1 blockade in urothelial cancer. Libraries were prepared by immunoSEQ multiplex PCR; TCRdb keeps only in-frame clonotypes and omits some of them. The data contain 44,000 or so clones, approximately 89% of them singletons. The sample in question was PBMCs, obtained around atezolizumab (anti-PD-L1) treatment. The source is an elderly man with urothelial cancer.

This rearrangement joins TRBV14 to TRBJ2-1, with D tentatively TRBD2 (5 bases). The V gene lost 1 base and the J gene lost 9 bases, with 16 bases spanning the gap. The germline CDR1 and CDR2 sequences are SGHDN and FVKESK. This CDR3 spans 15 amino acids. DNA for the CDR3: TGTGCCAGCAGCCAAGGAGCGCCGGGATGGGTTGAGCAGTTCTTC. Translated: CASSQGAPGWVEQFF. Supplemented by reference TRBV14 and TRBJ2-1, the full variable domain reads EAGVTQFPSHSVIEKGQTVTLRCDPISGHDNLYWYRRVMGKEIKFLLHFVKESKQDESGMPNNRFLAERTGGTYSTLKVQPAELEDSGVYFCASSQGAPGWVEQFFGPGTRLTVL.

The chain recombines TRBV2 with TRBJ2-2; 9 nucleotides line up with TRBD2. V gave up 9 bases and J gave up 1 base; unmatched junction bases: 6. The CDR3 length is 15 residues. Germline V gives CDR1 SNHLY, CDR2 FYNNEI. The CDR3 nucleotides read TGTGCCAGTCGAGGTAGCGGGAGGAACACCGGGGAGCTGTTTTTT. Protein: CASRGSGRNTGELFF.

The chain combines TRBV29-1 with TRBJ2-6; D ambiguous. Germline loops: CDR1 SQVTM, CDR2 ANQGSEA. This CDR3 has 12 residues. V lost 5 bases to trimming and J lost 0 bases, with 2 bases between them. In DNA form, the CDR3 reads TGCAGCGTTCGCTCTGGGGCCAACGTCCTGACTTTC. Protein product: CSVRSGANVLTF.

The V call is TRBV5-4, the J call TRBJ2-7; D perhaps matches TRBD2 (5 bases). The CDR3 is made up of 14 amino acids. Trimming removed 1 base at V and 3 bases at J, with 11 bases between. The V gene's germline CDR1 is SGHNT and CDR2 YYREEE (reference sequence). The CDR3 bases are TGTGCCAGCAGCTTGCCAGGAGGCGGCTACGAGCAGTACTTC. Its protein is CASSLPGGGYEQYF.

This clone was picked up one time. The chain links TRBV29-1 to TRBJ1-4, with 8 nucleotides matching TRBD1. V shed 4 bases and J 5 bases; nucleotides not matched to a gene: 3. Germline V lookup: CDR1 SQVTM, CDR2 ANQGSEA. This CDR3 contains 13 residues. The CDR3 nucleotides read TGCAGCGTTGCCGGGACAGGAAATGAAAAACTGTTTTTT. This sequence encodes CSVAGTGNEKLFF.

The rearrangement uses TRBV5-1 and TRBJ1-4, with 9 bases that match TRBD1. Germline CDR1 is SGHRS and CDR2 is YFSETQ. The CDR3 spans 18 residues. V lost 4 bases to trimming and J lost 5 bases; unmatched junction nucleotides: 15. The CDR3 DNA is TGCGCCAGCAGCGGGGGATGGACAGGGGCCGGAACAAATGAAAAACTGTTTTTT. It encodes CASSGGWTGAGTNEKLFF.

The CDR3 protein is CASSPGYQPQHF. For the CDR3, the DNA is TGTGCCAGCAGCCCCGGGTACCAGCCCCAGCATTTT. J is TRBJ1-5 and V is TRBV6-5, with unresolved D. Germline CDR1 reads MNHEY; CDR2 reads SVGAGI. There are 12 residues in the CDR3. V lost 6 bases and J 7 bases, leaving 10 bases between the germline ends.

DNA of the CDR3: TGTGCCAGCAGCTCGGGACTAGCGGGAGGGTACAATGAGCAGTTCTTC. Translating it yields CASSSGLAGGYNEQFF. The V gene is TRBV7-6, the J gene TRBJ2-1; TRBD2 agrees at 16 bases. Trimming took 4 bases from V and 4 from J; bases not matched to a gene: 1. Germline loops: CDR1 SGHVS, CDR2 FNYEAQ. The length of the CDR3 is 16 residues.

The chain couples TRBV6-5 to TRBJ1-5; D unclear. The V gene's germline CDR1 is MNHEY and CDR2 SVGAGI. The V gene lost 6 bases and the J gene lost 7 bases, with 16 bases spanning the gap. The CDR3 spans 14 residues. For the CDR3, the DNA is TGTGCCAGCAGCCCGTCGAGGGATGGGCAGCCCCAGCATTTT. Amino acids: CASSPSRDGQPQHF.

This rearrangement joins TRBV27 to TRBJ2-1; D might be TRBD1 (5 bases). Trimming removed 8 bases from V and 6 bases from J, with 20 bases in between. The germline V gene encodes CDR1 MNHEY and CDR2 SMNVEV (reference sequence). This CDR3 is 15 amino acids long. CDR3: CASRTSGGRVNEQFF. The CDR3 DNA follows: TGTGCCAGCCGAACGTCTGGCGGCAGGGTCAATGAGCAGTTCTTC.

This clone was seen a handful of times. V and J are TRBV7-2 and TRBJ2-2, with D perhaps TRBD1 (6 bases). This CDR3 contains 13 residues. In germline, CDR1 is SGHTA, CDR2 FQGNSA. Deletions cut 6 bases from V and 6 bases from J, with 11 bases between. CDR3 loop: CASRQGSPGELFF. CDR3 DNA: TGTGCCAGCAGACAGGGCTCCCCCGGGGAGCTGTTTTTT.

The chain is built from TRBV29-1 and TRBJ2-3, with 7 positions matching TRBD2. The germline CDR1 and CDR2 sequences are SQVTM and ANQGSEA. This CDR3 has 15 amino acids. The ends lost 7 bases at V and 3 bases at J; junction bases unmatched: 13. Here the CDR3 DNA reads TGCAGCGCCGAGGGAGGGGTGCGGCTTACAGATACGCAGTATTTT. Amino acids: CSAEGGVRLTDTQYF.

This clone occurred once. This sequence joins TRBV28 and TRBJ2-3; D remains ambiguous. This CDR3 spans 13 amino acids. Trimming shortened V by 5 bases and J by 4 bases, and 10 bases separated the two germline ends. Germline lookup yields CDR1 MDHEN and CDR2 SYDVKM. CDR3 coding DNA: TGTGCCAGCAGTATCTTCACACCAGATACGCAGTATTTT. It encodes CASSIFTPDTQYF.

The V and J genes are TRBV11-2 and TRBJ2-5; D possibly corresponds to TRBD1 (6 bases). Germline V gene data show CDR1 as SGHAT and CDR2 as FQNNGV. The ends were cut back, 4 bases at V and 5 bases at J, with 20 bases in the middle. The CDR3 has 16 residues. In DNA form, the CDR3 reads TGTGCCAGCAGCTCCGCCCGGCTGGGGGCAGGCGAGACCCAGTACTTC. Translated, it gives CASSSARLGAGETQYF.

The chain recombines TRBV30 with TRBJ2-3, with D unresolved. Between the trimmed V and J ends, which lost 1 base and 5 bases, there was a span of 10 bases. The CDR3 consists of 13 residues. In germline, CDR1 is GTSNPN, CDR2 SVGIG (reference sequence). The CDR3 is CAWSGYLRDTQYF. In DNA, the CDR3 is TGTGCCTGGAGTGGGTACCTCAGAGATACGCAGTATTTT. Full variable domain (outside the CDR3, taken from reference TRBV30 and TRBJ2-3): SQTIHQWPATLVQPVGSPLSLECTVEGTSNPNLYWYRQAAGRGLQLLFYSVGIGQISSEVPQNLSASRPQDRQFILSSKKLLLSDSGFYLCAWSGYLRDTQYFGPGTRLTVL.

A note on this clone: At one end, the junction sequence differs from germline, possibly due to a read error. V is TRBV10-2 and J is TRBJ2-2; D perhaps matches TRBD2 (5 bases). CDR1 and CDR2 from the germline V gene are WSHSY and SAAADI. CDR3 size: 15 residues. The CDR3 is CASSSGGHYTRELFF. CDR3 nucleotide sequence: TGCGCCAGCAGTAGCGGCGGGCACTACACCAGGGAGCTGTTTTTT.

This chain links TRBV9 with TRBJ2-2; D might be TRBD2 (5 bases). Germline assignment: CDR1 SGDLS and CDR2 YYNGEE. The V end lost 1 base, the J end lost 1 base, and 5 bases lay between the germline ends. The CDR3 runs to 14 residues. As DNA, the CDR3 is TGTGCCAGCAGCGTAAGCGGGAACACCGGGGAGCTGTTTTTT. Protein: CASSVSGNTGELFF.

The chain employs TRBV4-3 and TRBJ2-3; D is perhaps TRBD2 (6 bases). V lost 0 bases to trimming and J lost 6 bases, with 22 bases between them. This CDR3 comprises 18 residues. CDR1 LGHNA and CDR2 YSLEER come from the germline V gene. The CDR3 spells CASSQDPLGGAPDDTQYF. CDR3 bases: TGCGCCAGCAGCCAAGATCCGCTGGGCGGGGCCCCCGATGATACGCAGTATTTT.

J is TRBJ2-4 and V is TRBV5-6; TRBD2 is a possible D gene (6 bases). V was trimmed by 5 bases and J by 14 bases, leaving 17 bases between them. The CDR3 has 12 residues. Germline V lookup: CDR1 SGHDT, CDR2 YYEEEE. The CDR3, as DNA: TGTGCCAGCAGTTCCCTCGATCAGCGGGAGTACTTC. This translates into CASSSLDQREYF.

A single count supports this clone. The DNA for the CDR3 is TGTGCCAGCAGTTTTAAGGGAGGTGTTCAGCCCCAGCATTTT. Amino acid sequence: CASSFKGGVQPQHF. The chain uses TRBV28 and TRBJ1-5; D not resolved. The germline V and J ends were trimmed by 3 bases and 6 bases, with 12 bases remaining between them. The CDR3 is made up of 14 amino acids. Germline V gene data show CDR1 as MDHEN and CDR2 as SYDVKM.

The chain joins TRBV27 to TRBJ2-1; 7 positions match TRBD2. From germline, CDR1 is MNHEY and CDR2 SMNVEV (reference sequence). V was pared by 5 bases and J by 4 bases, with 11 bases of the junction left unmatched. The CDR3 length is 16 residues. CDR3 residues: CASSTWMGGGYNEQFF. The CDR3 DNA sequence: TGTGCCAGCAGTACCTGGATGGGCGGGGGATACAATGAGCAGTTCTTC.

The chain combines TRBV10-1 with TRBJ2-2, with 10 bases identical to TRBD2. Trimming cost V 4 bases and J 3 bases; bases outside gene matches: 2. Germline CDR1 is WNHNN and CDR2 is SYGVQD (reference sequence). CDR3 length equals 15 residues. The CDR3 protein is CASSATSGDTGELFF. The CDR3 DNA follows: TGCGCCAGCAGTGCCACTAGCGGGGACACCGGGGAGCTGTTTTTT.

The V gene is TRBV20-1, the J gene TRBJ2-1, with unresolved D. The ends were cut back, 8 bases at V and 9 bases at J, with 11 bases in the middle. Per the germline V gene, CDR1 is DFQATT and CDR2 is SNEGSKA (reference sequence). There are 10 residues in the CDR3. The CDR3 nucleotides are TGCAGTCCTCAGCGCGGTGAGCAGTTCTTC. It codes for CSPQRGEQFF.

In its sample, this clone was seen once. The chain has TRBV2 and TRBJ2-3; 13 bases fit TRBD2. The CDR3 extends over 16 amino acids. Germline values: CDR1 SNHLY, CDR2 FYNNEI. V lost 6 bases, J lost 6 bases, and 9 bases stayed unmatched. The CDR3 sequence: CASRTGLAGAVDTQYF. In DNA form, the CDR3 reads TGTGCCAGCAGAACCGGACTAGCGGGAGCAGTGGATACGCAGTATTTT.

The chain recombines TRBV6-6 with TRBJ2-7; 9 bases match TRBD2. This CDR3 is 13 amino acids long. The V segment lost 8 bases and the J segment 3 bases; nucleotides outside the gene matches: 5. Germline CDR1 and CDR2: MNHNY and SVGAGI (reference sequence). The DNA for the CDR3 is TGTGCCAGCTCCAAGACTAGCGGCTACGAGCAGTACTTC. It is translated as CASSKTSGYEQYF.

This chain joins TRBV7-9 and TRBJ2-5, with D possibly being TRBD2 (6 bases). The germline V and J ends were trimmed by 5 bases and 5 bases, with 15 bases remaining between them. Germline values: CDR1 SEHNR, CDR2 FQNEAQ (reference sequence). This CDR3 comprises 14 residues. This chain's CDR3 is CASSQEEGRETQYF. The DNA for the CDR3 is TGTGCCAGCAGCCAGGAGGAGGGTCGGGAGACCCAGTACTTC.

This chain links TRBV5-1 with TRBJ1-1, with TRBD1 matching over 9 bases. There are 18 residues in the CDR3. The V segment lost 3 bases and the J segment 4 bases; nucleotides outside the gene matches: 16. CDR1 is SGHRS, CDR2 YFSETQ, per germline. The CDR3 DNA follows: TGCGCCAGCAGCTCGGAAACAAGACAGGGGGTCGTTAGCACTGAAGCTTTCTTT. Protein product: CASSSETRQGVVSTEAFF.

This clone was detected only once. J is TRBJ2-1 and V is TRBV6-6; TRBD2 matches 7 bases. The germline V gene has CDR1 MNHNY and CDR2 SVGAGI (reference sequence). This CDR3 has 14 residues. Trimming cost V 8 bases and J 1 base; bases outside gene matches: 5. The CDR3 is CASAGAPSYNEQFF. The DNA of the CDR3 is TGTGCCAGCGCGGGAGCGCCTTCCTACAATGAGCAGTTCTTC.

V gene TRBV9 combines with J gene TRBJ2-3, with D uncertain. The CDR3 consists of 13 residues. V lost 4 bases and J 2 bases, leaving 8 bases between the germline ends. Per germline, CDR1 SGDLS and CDR2 YYNGEE. CDR3 DNA: TGTGCCAGCAGCCCCTATCCCACAGATACGCAGTATTTT. This gives the protein CASSPYPTDTQYF.

This clone was seen only a few times. The chain uses TRBV11-2 and TRBJ1-1; D uncertain. CDR1 and CDR2 from the germline V gene are SGHAT and FQNNGV. The CDR3 runs to 13 residues. Trimming took off 5 bases at V and 0 bases at J, with 7 bases between the two ends. The CDR3 here is CASSPWLNTEAFF. The CDR3 nucleotides are TGTGCCAGCAGCCCATGGCTGAACACTGAAGCTTTCTTT.

V usage is TRBV30 and J usage is TRBJ2-7, with no clear D. V was trimmed by 4 bases and J by 0 bases, leaving 13 bases between them. The CDR3 length is 14 residues. CDR1 is GTSNPN, CDR2 SVGIG, per germline (reference sequence). The CDR3 DNA sequence: TGTGCCTGGAATCGGGTGACGGGCTCCTACGAGCAGTACTTC. It yields the protein CAWNRVTGSYEQYF. The full variable domain, rest sourced from reference TRBV30 and TRBJ2-7, is SQTIHQWPATLVQPVGSPLSLECTVEGTSNPNLYWYRQAAGRGLQLLFYSVGIGQISSEVPQNLSASRPQDRQFILSSKKLLLSDSGFYLCAWNRVTGSYEQYFGPGTRLTVT.

The J gene is TRBJ2-3, the V gene TRBV4-2; tentatively, D is TRBD2 (6 bases). V dropped 1 base and J dropped 0 bases, with 14 bases sitting between them. CDR1 LGHNA and CDR2 YNFKEQ come from the germline V gene. The CDR3 runs to 17 residues. In DNA form, the CDR3 reads TGTGCCAGCAGCCAAGCCCGGGAGTTAGCTAGCACAGATACGCAGTATTTT. Encoded protein: CASSQARELASTDTQYF.